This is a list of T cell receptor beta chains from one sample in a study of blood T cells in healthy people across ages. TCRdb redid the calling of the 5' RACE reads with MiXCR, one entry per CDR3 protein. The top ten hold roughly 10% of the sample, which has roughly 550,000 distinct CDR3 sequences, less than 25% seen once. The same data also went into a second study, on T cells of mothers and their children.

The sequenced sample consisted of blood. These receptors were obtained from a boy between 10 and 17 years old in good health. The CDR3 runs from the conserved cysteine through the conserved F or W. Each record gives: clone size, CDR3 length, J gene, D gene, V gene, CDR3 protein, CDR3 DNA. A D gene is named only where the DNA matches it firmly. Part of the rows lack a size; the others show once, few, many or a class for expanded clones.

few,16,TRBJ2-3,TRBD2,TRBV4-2,CASSQYTGGPTDTQYF,TGTGCCAGCAGCCAGTATACGGGAGGGCCGACAGATACGCAGTATTTT
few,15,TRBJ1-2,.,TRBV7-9,CASSPLGGPNYGYTF,TGTGCCAGCAGCCCCTTGGGGGGCCCTAACTATGGCTACACCTTC
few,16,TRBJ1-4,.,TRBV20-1,CSALTRDGVGDEKLFF,TGCAGTGCTCTAACCAGGGATGGGGTCGGGGATGAAAAACTGTTTTTT
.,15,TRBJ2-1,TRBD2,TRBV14,CASSQELAGGPRQFF,TGTGCCAGCAGCCAAGAGCTAGCGGGGGGCCCCAGGCAGTTCTTC
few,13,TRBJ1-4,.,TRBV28,CASSIGPTKGLFF,TGTGCCAGCAGTATTGGGCCTACTAAGGGACTGTTTTTT
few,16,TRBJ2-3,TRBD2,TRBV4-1,CASSKLAGGPTDTQYF,TGCGCCAGCAGCAAACTAGCGGGAGGACCCACAGATACGCAGTATTTT
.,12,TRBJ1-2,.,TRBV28,CASRIPGNGYTF,TGTGCCAGCAGAATCCCAGGGAACGGCTACACCTTC
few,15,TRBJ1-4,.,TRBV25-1,CASSEFNSTQQKLFF,TGTGCCAGCAGTGAATTTAATTCGACCCAGCAAAAACTGTTTTTT
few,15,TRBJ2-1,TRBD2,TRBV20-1,CSARVLRGGLNEQFF,TGCAGTGCTAGAGTACTGCGGGGGGGCCTCAATGAGCAGTTCTTC
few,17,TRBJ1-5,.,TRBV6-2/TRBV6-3,CASSGLGTDEGNQPQHF,TGTGCCAGCAGTGGACTTGGGACGGATGAGGGCAATCAGCCCCAGCATTTT
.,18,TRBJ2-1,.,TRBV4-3,CASSRRVFGGLSYNEQFF,TGCGCCAGCAGCAGACGGGTTTTTGGGGGCCTCTCCTACAATGAGCAGTTCTTC
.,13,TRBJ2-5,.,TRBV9,CASSATSRETQYF,TGTGCCAGCAGCGCAACCAGTAGAGAGACCCAGTACTTC
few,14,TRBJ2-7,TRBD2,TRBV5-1,CASSSTSGNFEQYF,TGCGCCAGCAGCTCAACTAGCGGGAACTTCGAGCAGTACTTC
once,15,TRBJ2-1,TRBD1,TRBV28,CAISYAGGSYNEQFF,TGTGCCATCAGTTACGCAGGGGGCTCCTACAATGAGCAGTTCTTC
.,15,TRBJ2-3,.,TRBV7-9,CASSSKRSSTDTQYF,TGTGCCAGCAGCTCGAAGCGGTCTAGCACAGATACGCAGTATTTT
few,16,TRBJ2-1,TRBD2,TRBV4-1,CASSRVSGGRANEQFF,TGCGCCAGCAGCCGTGTCAGCGGGGGGAGGGCCAATGAGCAGTTCTTC
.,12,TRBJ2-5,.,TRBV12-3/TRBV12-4,CASSFIQETQYF,TGTGCCAGCAGTTTCATACAAGAGACCCAGTACTTC
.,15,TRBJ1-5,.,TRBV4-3,CASSQDFGKYQPQHF,TGCGCCAGCAGCCAAGATTTCGGGAAGTATCAGCCCCAGCATTTT
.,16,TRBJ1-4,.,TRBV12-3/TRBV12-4,CASSYAQTATNEKLFF,TGTGCCAGCAGTTACGCTCAGACAGCAACTAATGAAAAACTGTTTTTT
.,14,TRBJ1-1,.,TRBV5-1,CASSRSGGSTEAFF,TGCGCCAGCAGCCGCTCCGGGGGGTCGACTGAAGCTTTCTTT
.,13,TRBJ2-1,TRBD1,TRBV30,CAFSRTGDNEQFF,TGTGCCTTCTCCAGGACAGGGGACAATGAGCAGTTCTTC
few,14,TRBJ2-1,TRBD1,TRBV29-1,CSVAAGTADNEQFF,TGCAGCGTTGCTGCCGGGACAGCCGACAATGAGCAGTTCTTC
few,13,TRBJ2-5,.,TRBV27,CASSPAWEETQYF,TGTGCCAGCAGCCCAGCATGGGAAGAGACCCAGTACTTC
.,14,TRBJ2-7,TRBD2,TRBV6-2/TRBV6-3,CASSLSGIGYEQYF,TGTGCCAGCAGCCTCAGCGGGATAGGTTACGAGCAGTACTTC
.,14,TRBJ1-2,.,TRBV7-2,CASSPAEGGYGYTF,TGTGCCAGCAGCCCAGCAGAGGGGGGGTACGGCTACACCTTC
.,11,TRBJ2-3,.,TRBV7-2,CASSPKDTQYF,TGTGCCAGCAGCCCGAAAGATACGCAGTATTTT
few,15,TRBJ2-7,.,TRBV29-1,CSVEGDRRSSYEQYF,TGCAGCGTTGAAGGTGACAGGCGAAGCTCCTACGAGCAGTACTTC
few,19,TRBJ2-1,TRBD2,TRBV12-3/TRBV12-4,CASSLPSGTSGATYNEQFF,TGTGCCAGCAGTTTGCCCTCCGGGACTAGCGGGGCAACCTACAATGAGCAGTTCTTC
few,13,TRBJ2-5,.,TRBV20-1,CSARASVQETQYF,TGCAGTGCTAGAGCTAGCGTGCAAGAGACCCAGTACTTC
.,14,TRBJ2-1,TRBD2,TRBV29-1,CSVEGLAGEDEQFF,TGCAGCGTGGAGGGACTAGCGGGAGAGGATGAGCAGTTCTTC
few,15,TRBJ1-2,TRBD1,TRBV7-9,CASSYLGQGISGYTF,TGTGCCAGCAGCTACCTAGGACAGGGTATAAGCGGCTACACCTTC
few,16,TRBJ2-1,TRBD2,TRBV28,CASSPRTSGGDNEQFF,TGTGCCAGCAGCCCAAGGACTAGCGGGGGGGACAATGAGCAGTTCTTC
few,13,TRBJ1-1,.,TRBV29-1,CSVEWQDDSEAFF,TGCAGCGTTGAATGGCAGGATGACTCTGAAGCTTTCTTT
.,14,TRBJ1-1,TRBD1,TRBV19,CASSTGTGIAEAFF,TGTGCCAGTAGTACCGGGACAGGGATAGCTGAAGCTTTCTTT
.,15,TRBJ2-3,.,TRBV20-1,CSAVSMPSGTDTQYF,TGCAGTGCTGTCTCGATGCCTAGCGGCACAGATACGCAGTATTTT
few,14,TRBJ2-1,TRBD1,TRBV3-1,CASSQRDRGRRQFF,TGTGCCAGCAGCCAGCGGGACAGGGGGCGTAGGCAGTTCTTC
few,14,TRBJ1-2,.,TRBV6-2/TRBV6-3,CASSYHQEPYGYTF,TGTGCCAGCAGTTACCACCAGGAGCCTTATGGCTACACCTTC
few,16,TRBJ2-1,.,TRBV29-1,CSVEGGAGRTYNEQFF,TGCAGCGTTGAAGGGGGGGCAGGGAGAACCTACAATGAGCAGTTCTTC
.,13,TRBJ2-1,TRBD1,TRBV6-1,CASSRTGTAEQFF,TGTGCCAGCAGCCGGACAGGGACAGCTGAGCAGTTCTTC